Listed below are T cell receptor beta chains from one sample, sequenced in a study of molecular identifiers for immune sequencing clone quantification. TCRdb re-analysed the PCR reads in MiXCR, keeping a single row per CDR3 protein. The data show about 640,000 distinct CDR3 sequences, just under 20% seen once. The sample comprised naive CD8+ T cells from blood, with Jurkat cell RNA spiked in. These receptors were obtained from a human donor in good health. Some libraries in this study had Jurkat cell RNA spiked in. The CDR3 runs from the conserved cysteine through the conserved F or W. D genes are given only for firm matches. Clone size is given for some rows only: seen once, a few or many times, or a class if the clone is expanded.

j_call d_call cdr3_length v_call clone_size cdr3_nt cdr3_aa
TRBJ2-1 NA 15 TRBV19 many TGTGCCAGTGGTTGGGGCACCAGAAGTTACAATGAGCAGTTCTTC CASGWGTRSYNEQFF
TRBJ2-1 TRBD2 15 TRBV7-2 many TGTGCCAGCAGCTTCTATAGCGGGGACTACAATGAGCAGTTCTTC CASSFYSGDYNEQFF
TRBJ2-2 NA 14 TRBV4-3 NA TGCGCCAGCAGCCAAACAGGGTGGACCGGGGAGCTGTTTTTT CASSQTGWTGELFF
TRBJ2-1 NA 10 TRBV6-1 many TGTGCCAGCAAGTACACCCGGTGGTCATTC CASKYTRWSF
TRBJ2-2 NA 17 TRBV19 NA TGTGCCAGTAGTATAGATCCGGGCAGCTACGAGTCCGGGGAGCTGTTTTTT CASSIDPGSYESGELFF
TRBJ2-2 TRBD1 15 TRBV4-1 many TGCGCCAGCAGCCAAGGACAGGGGAACACCGGGGAGCTGTTTTTT CASSQGQGNTGELFF
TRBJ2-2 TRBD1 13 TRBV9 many TGTGCCAGCCGGGACAGGAAAACCGGGGAGCTGTTTTTT CASRDRKTGELFF
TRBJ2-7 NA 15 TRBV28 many TGTGCCAGCAGTTTTTTACAGCGGAGTAACTACGAGCAGTACTTC CASSFLQRSNYEQYF
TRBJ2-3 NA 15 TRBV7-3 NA TGTGCCAGCGGCGAATCGGGACTTACAACAGATACGCAGTATTTT CASGESGLTTDTQYF
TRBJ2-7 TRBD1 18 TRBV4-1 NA TGCGCCAGCAGCCAGGGATGGACAGGGAGGAACTTAGCTTACGAGCAGTACTTC CASSQGWTGRNLAYEQYF
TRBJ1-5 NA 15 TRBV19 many TGTGCCAGTAGTACTTCCACAGGGAGCAATCAGCCCCAGCATTTT CASSTSTGSNQPQHF
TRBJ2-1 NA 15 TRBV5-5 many TGTGCCAGCAGCTTAATCCGGGGGCCCTACAATGAGCAGTTCTTC CASSLIRGPYNEQFF
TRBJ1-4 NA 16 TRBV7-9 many TGTGCCAGCAGCTTAGGGCGAATGGCAACTAATGAAAAACTGTTTTTT CASSLGRMATNEKLFF
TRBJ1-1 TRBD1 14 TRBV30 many TGTGCCTGGACCCCGGACAGGGGGCGTTTTGAAGCTTTCTTT CAWTPDRGRFEAFF
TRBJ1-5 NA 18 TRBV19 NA TGTGCCAGTAGGGCCCTCCCGGCGGGGGCGTATAGCAATCAGCCCCAGCATTTT CASRALPAGAYSNQPQHF
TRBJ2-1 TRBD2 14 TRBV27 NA TGTGCCAGCAGTTGGACTAGCGGGGGCTATGAGCAGTTCTTC CASSWTSGGYEQFF
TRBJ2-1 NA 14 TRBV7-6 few TGTGCCAGCAGCTTAAAGGTTGGTGGTAATGAGCAGTTCTTC CASSLKVGGNEQFF
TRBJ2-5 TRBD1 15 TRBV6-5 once TGTGCCAGCAGTCTAAATGTAGGGGGCCAAGAGACCCAGCACTTC CASSLNVGGQETQHF
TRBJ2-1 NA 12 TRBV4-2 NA TGTGCCAGCAGCCAACTCATCGATGAGCAGTTCTTC CASSQLIDEQFF